One and the same sample provided the 10 T cell receptor beta chains below, sequenced in a study of T cell responses to AZD1222 COVID-19 vaccine. Generated by immunoSEQ multiplex PCR, the TCRdb table keeps only in-frame clones and is missing some. The data show roughly 120,000 clones, 87% seen once. The starting material was peripheral blood, obtained on day 0 of AZD1222 vaccination. The source of these receptors is an adult in good health.

This clone was detected once. V and J are TRBV3-1 (or the pseudogene TRBV3-2) and TRBJ1-1, with D possibly being TRBD1 (6 bases). The CDR3 length is 12 residues. Trimming took off 4 bases at V and 6 bases at J, with 9 bases between the two ends. The V gene's germline CDR1 is LGHDT and CDR2 YNNKEL (reference sequence). The CDR3 loop is CASSLGGAEAFF. CDR3 sequence (DNA): TGTGCCAGCAGCCTTGGGGGCGCTGAAGCTTTCTTT.

The rearrangement links TRBV5-1 to TRBJ2-7; D is ambiguous. The germline CDR1 and CDR2 sequences are SGHRS and YFSETQ. V was clipped by 0 bases and J by 7 bases, with 14 bases between them. CDR3 length: 14 amino acids. CDR3 bases: TGCGCCAGCAGCTTGGTCGTAGCTTTCCTAGAGCAGTACTTC. It translates to CASSLVVAFLEQYF.

This rearrangement joins TRBV4-3 to TRBJ2-3; a weak D match, TRBD1 (6 bases). The CDR3 extends over 17 amino acids. Germline V gene lookup returns CDR1 LGHNA and CDR2 YSLEER. Trimming took off 0 bases at V and 0 bases at J, with 13 bases between the two ends. CDR3 in DNA: TGCGCCAGCAGCCAAGATCTCACAGGGCCTAGCACAGATACGCAGTATTTT. Its translation: CASSQDLTGPSTDTQYF.

The sample holds one count of this clone. The chain recombines TRBV21-1 with TRBJ2-3; the table calls TRBD1, which could not be checked here. TRBV21-1 is marked as a pseudogene. There are 14 residues in the CDR3. This chain's CDR3 is CASSKALRWDTQYF. The CDR3 nucleotides are TGTGCCAGCAGCAAAGCTCTCAGGTGGGATACGCAGTATTTT.

The V call is TRBV6-4, the J call TRBJ2-3; 10 bases agree with TRBD2. CDR1 and CDR2 from the germline V gene are MRHNA and SNTAGT. This CDR3 region has 16 residues. J gave up 8 bases and V 2 bases, and 10 bases lay outside the gene matches. Here the CDR3 reads CASSDLPASGSPTQYF. CDR3 nucleotides: TGTGCCAGCAGTGACCTTCCGGCTAGCGGGAGCCCTACGCAGTATTTT.

The V and J genes are TRBV6-5 and TRBJ1-2; maybe TRBD1 (5 bases). The CDR3 contains 15 residues. Germline V CDR1 and CDR2: MNHEY, SVGAGI. V dropped 5 bases and J dropped 7 bases, with 20 bases sitting between them. The CDR3 DNA sequence: TGTGCCAGCAGTCCCCCTGCGGGGGGAACGGGTGGCTACACCTTC. This encodes CASSPPAGGTGGYTF.

The gene calls are TRBV29-1 and TRBJ1-2; D might be TRBD1 (5 bases). Trimming took off 6 bases at V and 4 bases at J, with 15 bases between the two ends. The CDR3 has 13 amino acids. Germline CDR1 and CDR2: SQVTM and ANQGSEA. The CDR3: CSVFRGTFYGYTF. CDR3 nucleotides: TGCAGCGTCTTTAGGGGAACATTCTATGGCTACACCTTC.

The J gene is TRBJ2-1, the V gene TRBV29-1; 10 nucleotides match TRBD2. The CDR3 is made up of 14 amino acids. With 7 bases clipped from V and 4 bases from J, the junction kept 7 bases outside the gene matches. CDR1 is SQVTM, CDR2 ANQGSEA, per germline. CDR3 DNA sequence: TGCAGCGCTCTGACTAGCGGGCGATACAATGAGCAGTTCTTC. Its translation is CSALTSGRYNEQFF.

J is TRBJ2-1 and V is TRBV11-3; no firm D call. Trimming shortened V by 1 base and J by 5 bases, and 6 bases separated the two germline ends. CDR1 is SGHNT, CDR2 YENEEA, per germline. CDR3 length: 13 residues. The CDR3 DNA is TGTGCCAGCAGCTTAGTTGGCCACAATGAGCAGTTCTTC. This codes for CASSLVGHNEQFF.

The V call is TRBV5-1, the J call TRBJ1-2; TRBD1 agrees at 9 bases. This CDR3 is 13 amino acids long. V lost 4 bases and J lost 7; bases outside the gene matches: 5. Per germline, CDR1 SGHRS and CDR2 YFSETQ. In DNA, the CDR3 is TGCGCCAGCAGCCGGGACAGGGCCGGTGGCTACACCTTC. As protein: CASSRDRAGGYTF.